This TCR beta chain was observed in a study of cytomegalovirus exposure and HLA in healthy donors. The primer mix had 60 Vbeta and 13 Jbeta primers. TCRdb's table, derived via immunoSEQ multiplex PCR, lists solely in-frame clones and lacks some. The sample lists 72,000 or so clones, 75% occurring once. About this clone: Its antigen remains unidentified.

Whole-study results and caveats: Among the most significant clusters, several appeared linked to common viral pathogens in a later analysis. Previously analyzed data showed that most TCR beta V segments were productive at a frequency of about 87% or about 30%. Later analysis found that TCR beta chains associated with HLA were more clonally expanded than other, equally common chains.

The CDR3 consists of 17 residues. The chain has TRBV21-1 and TRBJ1-5. TRBV21-1 constitutes a pseudogene. The source is a woman in her 30s in good health and CMV-seropositive. The material sequenced was PBMCs. This CDR3 is CASSKVGGLYSNQPQHF. CDR3 bases: TGTGCCAGCAGCAAAGTCGGGGGGCTTTATAGCAATCAGCCCCAGCATTTT.